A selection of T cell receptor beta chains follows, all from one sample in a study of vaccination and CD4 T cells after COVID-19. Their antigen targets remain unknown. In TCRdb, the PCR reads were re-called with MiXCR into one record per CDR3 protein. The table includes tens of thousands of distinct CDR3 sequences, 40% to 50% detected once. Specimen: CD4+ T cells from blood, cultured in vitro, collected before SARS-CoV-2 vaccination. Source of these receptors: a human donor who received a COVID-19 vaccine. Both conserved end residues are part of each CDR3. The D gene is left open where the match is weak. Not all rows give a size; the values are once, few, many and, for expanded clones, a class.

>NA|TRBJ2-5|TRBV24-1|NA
CATSEPESQETQYF
TGTGCCACCAGTGAGCCGGAATCCCAAGAGACCCAGTACTTC
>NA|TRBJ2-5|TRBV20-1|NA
CSARYGYQETQYF
TGCAGTGCTAGATATGGGTACCAAGAGACCCAGTACTTC
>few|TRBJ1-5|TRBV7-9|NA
CASSPGTASNQPQHF
TGTGCCAGCAGCCCCGGGACTGCCAGCAATCAGCCCCAGCATTTT
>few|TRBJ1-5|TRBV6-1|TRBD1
CASSETGGGGNQPQHF
TGTGCCAGCAGTGAAACAGGGGGCGGGGGAAATCAGCCCCAGCATTTT
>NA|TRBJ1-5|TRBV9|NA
CASSVNSGQPQHF
TGTGCCAGCAGCGTAAACTCGGGTCAGCCCCAGCATTTT
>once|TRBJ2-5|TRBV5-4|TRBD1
CASSLAGRTGGQETQYF
TGTGCCAGCAGCTTGGCGGGGCGGACAGGGGGCCAAGAGACCCAGTACTTC
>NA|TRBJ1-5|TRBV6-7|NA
CASTLCLRVSNQPQHF
TGTGCCAGCACCCTCTGTTTGAGGGTCAGCAATCAGCCCCAGCATTTT
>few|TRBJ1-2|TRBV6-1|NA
CASSEVSRQRRGYTF
TGTGCCAGCAGTGAAGTCAGTCGGCAGCGCCGGGGCTACACCTTC
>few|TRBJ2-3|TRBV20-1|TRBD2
CSARVGGGYSTDTQYF
TGCAGTGCTAGAGTAGGCGGGGGGTACAGCACAGATACGCAGTATTTT
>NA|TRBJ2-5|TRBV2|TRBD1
CASSPDRARKTQYF
TGTGCCAGCAGCCCGGACAGGGCGAGGAAGACCCAGTACTTC
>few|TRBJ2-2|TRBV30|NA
CAWSVRGAGTGELFF
TGTGCCTGGAGTGTACGCGGGGCAGGCACCGGGGAGCTGTTTTTT
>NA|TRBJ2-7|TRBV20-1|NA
CSASRQGQAGEQYF
TGCAGTGCTAGCAGACAGGGACAAGCGGGGGAGCAGTACTTC
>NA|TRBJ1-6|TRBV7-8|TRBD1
CASSPDRVGSPLHF
TGTGCCAGCAGCCCCGACAGGGTGGGATCACCCCTCCACTTT
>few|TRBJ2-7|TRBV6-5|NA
CASSYYAARGEQYF
TGTGCCAGCAGTTATTATGCGGCTCGTGGAGAGCAGTACTTC
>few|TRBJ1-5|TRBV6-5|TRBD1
CASSYSSTGSNQPQHF
TGTGCCAGCAGTTACTCGTCGACAGGGAGCAATCAGCCCCAGCATTTT
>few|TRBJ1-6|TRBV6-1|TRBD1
CASRQGSPSPLHF
TGTGCCAGCCGACAGGGTTCCCCTTCACCCCTCCACTTT
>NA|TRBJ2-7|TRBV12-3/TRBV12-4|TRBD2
CASSLAMLAGMYEQYF
TGTGCCAGCAGTTTAGCTATGCTAGCGGGGATGTACGAGCAGTACTTC
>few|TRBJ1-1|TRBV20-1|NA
CSARYGVNTEAFF
TGCAGTGCTAGGTATGGGGTGAACACTGAAGCTTTCTTT
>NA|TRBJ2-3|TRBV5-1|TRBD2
CASSARTNGGGNVDTQYF
TGCGCCAGCAGCGCCCGGACTAACGGGGGGGGCAACGTAGATACGCAGTATTTT
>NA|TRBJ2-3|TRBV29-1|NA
CSGINTVSTDTQYF
TGCAGCGGCATTAATACTGTTAGCACAGATACGCAGTATTTT
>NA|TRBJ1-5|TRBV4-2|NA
CASSQDRGNQPQHF
TGTGCCAGCAGCCAAGATCGGGGTAATCAGCCCCAGCATTTT
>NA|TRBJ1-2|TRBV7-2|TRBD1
CASSLATGRLDYGYTF
TGTGCCAGCAGCTTAGCGACAGGGAGGCTGGACTATGGCTACACCTTC
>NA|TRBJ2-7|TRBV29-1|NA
CSTAQGERTYEQYF
TGCAGCACGGCACAGGGAGAAAGGACCTACGAGCAGTACTTC
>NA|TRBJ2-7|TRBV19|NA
CASGNLRQGFTEQYF
TGTGCCAGTGGTAATTTGCGGCAGGGATTTACCGAGCAGTACTTC
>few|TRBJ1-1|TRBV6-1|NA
CASSERGDTEAFF
TGTGCCAGCAGTGAGAGAGGGGACACTGAAGCTTTCTTT
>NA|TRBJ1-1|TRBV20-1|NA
CSARARDGLLGEAFF
TGCAGTGCTAGAGCCCGGGACGGGCTCCTTGGGGAAGCTTTCTTT